A single sample gave rise to the 26 T cell receptor beta chains below, sequenced in a study of T cells in Graves' hyperthyroidism and ophthalmopathy. It was RNA transcripts that yielded the amplified TCR beta CDR3 regions. During a first-round RT-PCR of the TCR CDR3, the HTBI primer set was used. Each CDR3 protein gets one entry after TCRdb re-called the multiplex PCR reads with MiXCR. The repertoire includes a few hundred thousand distinct CDR3 sequences, 15% of them detected once, and approximately 30% sits in the top ten. The sequencing sample was made of blood. Receptors originate from a woman in her thirties with Graves' hyperthyroidism.

In this sample, this clonotype turned up many times. V usage is TRBV2 and J usage is TRBJ1-6; D may be TRBD1 (6 bases). The CDR3 consists of 18 residues. The V end lost 5 bases, the J end lost 4 bases, and 21 bases lay between the germline ends. Germline CDR1 SNHLY, CDR2 FYNNEI. CDR3 DNA: TGTGCCAGCAGTCATCCACAGGGATCTGAGACTTATAATTCACCCCTCCACTTT. It encodes CASSHPQGSETYNSPLHF. Filled out from reference TRBV2 and TRBJ1-6, the complete variable domain reads EPEVTQTPSHQVTQMGQEVILRCVPISNHLYFYWYRQILGQKVEFLVSFYNNEISEKSEIFDDQFSVERPDGSNFTLKIRSTKLEDSAMYFCASSHPQGSETYNSPLHFGNGTRLTVT.

This rearrangement joins TRBV24-1 to TRBJ2-1; D perhaps matches TRBD1 (6 bases). The ends were cut back, 7 bases at V and 1 base at J, with 16 bases in the middle. CDR1 and CDR2 (germline): KGHDR, SFDVKD. The CDR3 loop spans 16 amino acids. The CDR3 is CATSGDRFPSYNEQFF. CDR3 DNA sequence: TGTGCCACCAGCGGTGACAGGTTCCCATCCTACAATGAGCAGTTCTTC.

There are many counts of this clonotype. V and J are TRBV7-9 and TRBJ2-4; D unclear. This CDR3 region has 13 residues. V was clipped by 6 bases and J by 5 bases, with 11 bases between them. CDR1 and CDR2 (germline): SEHNR, FQNEAQ (reference sequence). The CDR3 region has the DNA TGTGCCAGCAGTTTAATCCAGGAAAACATTCAGTACTTC. Amino acids: CASSLIQENIQYF.

There are many counts of this clonotype. V and J are TRBV27 and TRBJ2-7; 10 nucleotides align to TRBD1. Germline V gene sequence: CDR1 MNHEY, CDR2 SMNVEV (reference sequence). The CDR3 spans 17 residues. The J segment lost 4 bases and the V segment lost 2 bases, leaving 11 bases of the junction unmatched. CDR3 amino acids: CASSLQQPGQGLYEQYF. DNA of the CDR3: TGTGCCAGCAGTTTACAACAACCGGGACAGGGGTTATACGAGCAGTACTTC.

The V gene is TRBV10-2, the J gene TRBJ2-7; D might be TRBD1 (6 bases). There are 10 residues in the CDR3. Germline values: CDR1 WSHSY, CDR2 SAAADI. V was cut by 8 bases and J by 6 bases, with 8 bases left in between. The CDR3 DNA reads TGCGCCAGCTTGGGGGCCGAGCAGTACTTC. Protein product: CASLGAEQYF.

About this clonotype: Being one base from a much bigger clone, this may be a read error. This chain joins TRBV13 and TRBJ2-7; D call uncertain. The end of the DNA is better explained by TRBJ2-1, so the J call may be wrong. CDR3 length equals 13 residues. The germline V gene has CDR1 PRHDT and CDR2 FYEKMQ (reference sequence). The CDR3 spells CASSQWKPYEQFF. The CDR3 DNA is TGTGCCAGCAGCCAGTGGAAGCCATACGAGCAGTTCTTC.

On this clonotype itself: Just one base apart from a much larger clone, this may be a read error. This chain links TRBV28 with TRBJ2-1, with TRBD2 matching 11 bases. In germline, CDR1 is MDHEN, CDR2 SYDVKM. CDR3 length: 15 residues. V dropped 6 bases and J dropped 9; count of bases not matched to a gene: 10. CDR3 nucleotide sequence: TGTGCCAGCAGCCTTAGCGGGAGGGCTTTCAGTGAGCAGTTCTTC. Amino acid sequence: CASSLSGRAFSEQFF.

This clonotype was seen many times. The chain joins TRBV20-1 to TRBJ2-3; D ambiguous. With 3 bases removed from V and 0 bases from J, the gap between germline ends came to 7 bases. The germline CDR1 and CDR2 sequences are DFQATT and SNEGSKA (reference sequence). CDR3 size: 13 residues. The CDR3 loop reads CSARETSTDTQYF. CDR3 DNA sequence: TGCAGTGCTAGGGAGACTAGCACAGATACGCAGTATTTT.

The sample holds many counts of this clonotype. The chain carries TRBV11-3 and TRBJ1-1; no clear D. Trimming pared 3 bases from V and 8 bases from J, leaving 13 bases between. The CDR3 contains 13 residues. In germline, CDR1 is SGHNT, CDR2 YENEEA. CDR3 bases: TGTGCCAGCAGCTTCAACGTGGGGTCAGAAGCTTTCTTT. Protein sequence: CASSFNVGSEAFF.

The chain recombines TRBV15 with TRBJ2-3, with TRBD1 as a possible D gene (5 bases). Per germline, CDR1 LNHNV and CDR2 YYDKDF (reference sequence). Trimming removed 5 bases from V and 2 bases from J, with 14 bases in between. The CDR3 consists of 15 residues. For the CDR3, the DNA is TGTGCCACCAGCGAGGCGGACACCTACACAGATACGCAGTATTTT. This encodes CATSEADTYTDTQYF. Full variable domain (rest looked up from reference TRBV15 and TRBJ2-3): DAMVIQNPRYQVTQFGKPVTLSCSQTLNHNVMYWYQQKSSQAPKLLFHYYDKDFNNEADTPDNFQSRRPNTSFCFLDIRSPGLGDTAMYLCATSEADTYTDTQYFGPGTRLTVL.

In its sample, this clonotype was seen a few times. The chain joins TRBV3-1 to TRBJ2-3; 10 bases agree with TRBD2. This CDR3 region has 18 residues. V shed 4 bases and J 1 base; nucleotides not matched to a gene: 11. Germline assignment: CDR1 LGHDT and CDR2 YNNKEL (reference sequence). CDR3 sequence reads: CASSRIMLAGAGTDTQYF. The CDR3 DNA sequence: TGTGCCAGCAGCCGTATAATGCTAGCGGGAGCGGGCACAGATACGCAGTATTTT.

This sequence joins TRBV19 and TRBJ2-2; 10 positions match TRBD2. The CDR3 totals 15 residues. V gave up 9 bases and J gave up 7 bases; unmatched junction bases: 11. Germline V gene sequence: CDR1 LNHDA, CDR2 SQIVND (reference sequence). CDR3 sequence: CASVFTSGAIGELFF. CDR3 sequence (DNA): TGTGCCAGCGTATTTACTAGCGGGGCGATCGGGGAGCTGTTTTTT. The full variable domain, with the rest looked up from reference TRBV19 and TRBJ2-2, is DGGITQSPKYLFRKEGQNVTLSCEQNLNHDAMYWYRQDPGQGLRLIYYSQIVNDFQKGDIAEGYSVSREKKESFPLTVTSAQKNPTAFYLCASVFTSGAIGELFFGEGSRLTVL.

This clonotype has ten or more counts. The CDR3, as DNA: TGTGCCAGCAGCCGAGCTGCAGCAGCCGGCTCTTACAATGAGCAGTTCTTC. This translates into CASSRAAAAGSYNEQFF. The chain employs TRBV14 and TRBJ2-1; no definite D call. Germline V gene sequence: CDR1 SGHDN, CDR2 FVKESK. V shed 4 bases and J shed 4 bases, with 20 bases lying between them. The CDR3 spans 17 residues.

This clonotype was counted at least ten times. This chain uses TRBV7-8 with TRBJ2-5; 8 bases map to TRBD2. This CDR3 is 15 amino acids long. The V gene's germline CDR1 is SGHVS and CDR2 FQNEAQ. V dropped 4 bases and J dropped 5; count of bases not matched to a gene: 9. The CDR3 protein is CASSYQTSGGETQYF. In DNA form, the CDR3 reads TGTGCCAGCAGCTACCAAACTAGCGGAGGGGAGACCCAGTACTTC.

This clonotype was counted at least ten times. This chain uses TRBV5-1 with TRBJ2-7; 9 bases align to TRBD1. Germline-derived CDR1 and CDR2 are SGHRS and YFSETQ. The CDR3 runs to 17 residues. V lost 2 bases to trimming and J lost 3 bases; unmatched junction nucleotides: 12. CDR3 protein: CASSFEPGTGINYEQYF. The CDR3 DNA is TGCGCCAGCAGCTTCGAACCCGGGACAGGGATAAACTACGAGCAGTACTTC.

The rearrangement links TRBV29-1 to TRBJ1-1; 7 bases are shared with TRBD1. With V trimmed by 2 bases and J by 4 bases, 1 base remained unmatched. The CDR3 is made up of 12 amino acids. The germline gives CDR1 SQVTM, CDR2 ANQGSEA. The CDR3 region has the DNA TGCAGCGTTGAACAGGGGGGCACTGAAGCTTTCTTT. Protein product: CSVEQGGTEAFF.

This clonotype was detected many times. The chain couples TRBV6-1 to TRBJ1-5; D not certain. CDR3 length equals 12 residues. V lost 5 bases to trimming and J lost 7 bases, with 9 bases between them. Looked up from germline, CDR1 is MNHNS and CDR2 is SASEGT. The CDR3 coding sequence is TGTGCCAGCAGTTCCATAGGCCAGCCCCAGCATTTT. Translation gives CASSSIGQPQHF.

This clonotype was counted at least ten times. The chain employs TRBV27 and TRBJ2-7; D is ambiguous. CDR1 and CDR2 (germline): MNHEY, SMNVEV (reference sequence). This CDR3 has 14 residues. The V gene lost 3 bases and the J gene lost 4 bases, with 13 bases spanning the gap. The DNA for the CDR3 is TGTGCCAGCAGTTTGGGATCTGTGGGGTACGAGCAGTACTTC. Protein product: CASSLGSVGYEQYF.

This clonotype was observed many times. The chain carries TRBV7-8 and TRBJ2-7; D might be TRBD1 or TRBD2, each matching 6 bases. Germline V CDR1 and CDR2: SGHVS, FQNEAQ. V lost 5 bases to trimming and J lost 7 bases, with 18 bases between them. This CDR3 contains 14 residues. CDR3: CASSLGQPGGEQYF. The CDR3 DNA is TGTGCCAGCAGCCTAGGACAGCCCGGAGGGGAGCAGTACTTC.

This clonotype showed up many times. This chain joins TRBV11-3 and TRBJ2-1, with TRBD1 identical over 9 bases. Germline values: CDR1 SGHNT, CDR2 YENEEA. Trimming at V came to 1 base and at J to 7 bases, leaving 5 bases not matched to a gene. This CDR3 has 15 residues. For the CDR3, the DNA is TGTGCCAGCAGCTTAGTCGGGACAGGGAGAAATGAGCAGTTCTTC. Its translation is CASSLVGTGRNEQFF.

The table lists this clonotype with many counts. The V gene is TRBV11-2, the J gene TRBJ2-7, with D possibly called TRBD1 or TRBD2 (7 bases each). The ends were cut back, 5 bases at V and 7 bases at J, with 18 bases in the middle. This CDR3 region has 14 residues. Germline CDR1 reads SGHAT; CDR2 reads FQNNGV. The CDR3 DNA follows: TGTGCCAGCAGCCCGGGGGAGGGGGCTGAGGAGCAGTACTTC. Residues: CASSPGEGAEEQYF. Variable domain in full (rest from reference TRBV11-2 and TRBJ2-7): EAGVAQSPRYKIIEKRQSVAFWCNPISGHATLYWYQQILGQGPKLLIQFQNNGVVDDSQLPKDRFSAERLKGVDSTLKIQPAKLEDSAVYLCASSPGEGAEEQYFGPGTRLTVT.

The chain couples TRBV20-1 to TRBJ2-5; D is ambiguous. The V gene lost 5 bases and the J gene lost 4 bases, with 11 bases spanning the gap. The CDR3 runs 12 residues. CDR1 and CDR2 from the germline V gene are DFQATT and SNEGSKA (reference sequence). The CDR3 DNA reads as TGCAGTGCTCCGGGTAGCCGAGAGACCCAGTACTTC. This encodes CSAPGSRETQYF.

This clonotype occurred many times. The genes are TRBV2 and TRBJ2-7; unclear D gene. The CDR3 covers 15 residues. V was trimmed by 1 base and J by 2 bases, leaving 12 bases between them. Germline CDR1 and CDR2: SNHLY and FYNNEI. CDR3 nucleotides: TGTGCCAGCAGTGAAGGGTCCGAACCCCCCTACGAGCAGTACTTC. Amino acids: CASSEGSEPPYEQYF.

This clonotype occurred a few times. The genes are TRBV7-2 and TRBJ2-7; TRBD1 matches at 7 bases. The ends lost 3 bases at V and 2 bases at J; junction bases unmatched: 4. Germline V gene data show CDR1 as SGHTA and CDR2 as FQGNSA. The CDR3 contains 14 residues. The CDR3 DNA follows: TGTGCCAGCAGCTTGCACGACAGGGCCTACGAGCAGTACTTC. Its translation is CASSLHDRAYEQYF.

The chain employs TRBV29-1 and TRBJ2-7, with TRBD2 as a possible D gene (5 bases). Trimming took off 2 bases at V and 4 bases at J, with 9 bases between the two ends. The CDR3 contains 12 residues. CDR1 is SQVTM and CDR2 is ANQGSEA in the germline V gene. The CDR3 here is CSVEFPGYEQYF. The CDR3 nucleotides are TGCAGCGTTGAATTCCCGGGGTACGAGCAGTACTTC.

V and J are TRBV20-1 and TRBJ2-2; TRBD2 matches 12 bases. The V and J ends lost 1 base and 2 bases, in that order; junction bases with no gene match: 8. Looked up from germline, CDR1 is DFQATT and CDR2 is SNEGSKA (reference sequence). This CDR3 has 18 residues. CDR3 amino acids: CSARGLTSGSANTGELFF. In nucleotides, the CDR3 is TGCAGTGCTAGAGGTTTGACTAGCGGGAGTGCTAACACCGGGGAGCTGTTTTTT.